This T cell receptor beta chain was sequenced during a study of regulatory T cells in long-lasting Graves disease. The authors built TCR beta libraries using iRepertoire HTBI primers and Arm-PCR of CDR3 regions. TCRdb reprocessed the multiplex PCR reads with MiXCR, giving one entry per CDR3 protein. The sample records 350,000 to 500,000 distinct CDR3 sequences, about 21% being singletons. The time point was: persistent/refractory GD, antithyroid drugs over 5 years with positive TRAb. The TCR library was made from RNA that had been extracted from PBMCs in TRIzol. CDR1 is MDHEN, CDR2 SYDVKM, per germline. The CDR3 is 17 residues long. The trim removed 6 bases at V and 8 bases at J, leaving 10 bases unmatched. This clonotype was seen many times.

The receptor was isolated from a female donor with Graves disease. The chain has TRBV28 and TRBJ2-2; 15 bases map to TRBD2. Sample: peripheral blood mononuclear cells (PBMCs), taken when the disease was refractory, from a patient treated with antithyroid drugs. In DNA, the CDR3 is TGTGCCAGCAGCGATCCCGGGACTAGCGGGAGGACTGGGGAGCTGTTTTTT. Its protein is CASSDPGTSGRTGELFF. Full variable domain (missing parts from reference TRBV28 and TRBJ2-2): DVKVTQSSRYLVKRTGEKVFLECVQDMDHENMFWYRQDPGLGLRLIYFSYDVKMKEKGDIPEGYSVSREKKERFSLILESASTNQTSMYLCASSDPGTSGRTGELFFGEGSRLTVL.